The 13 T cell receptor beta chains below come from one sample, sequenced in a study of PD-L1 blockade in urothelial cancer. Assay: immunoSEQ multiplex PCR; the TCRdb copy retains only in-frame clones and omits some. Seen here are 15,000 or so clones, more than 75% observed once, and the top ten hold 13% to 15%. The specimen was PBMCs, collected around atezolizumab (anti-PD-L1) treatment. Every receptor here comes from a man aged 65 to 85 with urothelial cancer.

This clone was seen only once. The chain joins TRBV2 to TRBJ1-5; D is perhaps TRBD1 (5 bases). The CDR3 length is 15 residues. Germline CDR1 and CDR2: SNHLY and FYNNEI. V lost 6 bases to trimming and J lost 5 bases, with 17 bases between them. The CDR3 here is CASRKNGGLDQPQHF. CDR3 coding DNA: TGTGCCAGCAGAAAAAACGGGGGGTTGGATCAGCCCCAGCATTTT.

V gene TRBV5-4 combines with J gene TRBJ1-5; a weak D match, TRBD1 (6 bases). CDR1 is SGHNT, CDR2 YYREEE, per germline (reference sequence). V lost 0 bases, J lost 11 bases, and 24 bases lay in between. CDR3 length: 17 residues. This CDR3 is CASSLGGQGSGLGAQHF. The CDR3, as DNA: TGTGCCAGCAGCTTGGGAGGCCAGGGGTCGGGCCTAGGTGCCCAGCATTTT.

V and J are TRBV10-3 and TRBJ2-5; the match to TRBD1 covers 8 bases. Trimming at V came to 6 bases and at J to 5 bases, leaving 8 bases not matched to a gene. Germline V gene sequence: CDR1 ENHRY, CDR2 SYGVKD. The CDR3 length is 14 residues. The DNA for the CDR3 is TGTGCCATCAGACCCGACAGGGGTGGCGAGACCCAGTACTTC. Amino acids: CAIRPDRGGETQYF.

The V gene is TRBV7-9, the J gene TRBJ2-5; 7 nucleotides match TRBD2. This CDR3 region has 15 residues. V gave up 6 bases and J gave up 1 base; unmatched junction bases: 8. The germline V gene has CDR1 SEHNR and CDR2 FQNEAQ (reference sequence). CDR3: CASRLSLALQETQYF. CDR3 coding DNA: TGTGCCAGCAGACTCTCACTAGCGCTCCAAGAGACCCAGTACTTC.

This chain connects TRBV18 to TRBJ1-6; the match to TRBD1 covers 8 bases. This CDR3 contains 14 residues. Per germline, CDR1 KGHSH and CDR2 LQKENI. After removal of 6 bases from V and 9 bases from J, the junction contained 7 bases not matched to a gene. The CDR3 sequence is CASSHGQGGSPLHF. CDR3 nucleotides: TGTGCCAGCTCCCACGGACAGGGCGGTTCACCCCTCCACTTT.

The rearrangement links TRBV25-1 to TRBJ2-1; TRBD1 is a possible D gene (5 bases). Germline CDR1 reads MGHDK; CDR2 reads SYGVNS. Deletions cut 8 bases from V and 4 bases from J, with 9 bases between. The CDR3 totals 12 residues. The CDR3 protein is CASGDRYNEQFF. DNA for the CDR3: TGTGCCAGCGGAGACAGATACAATGAGCAGTTCTTC.

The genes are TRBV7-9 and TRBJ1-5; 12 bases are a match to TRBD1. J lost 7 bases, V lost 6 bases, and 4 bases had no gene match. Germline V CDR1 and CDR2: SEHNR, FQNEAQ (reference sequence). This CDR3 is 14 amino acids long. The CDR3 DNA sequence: TGTGCCAGCAGGGGACAGGGGGCCGGGCAGCCCCAGCATTTT. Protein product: CASRGQGAGQPQHF.

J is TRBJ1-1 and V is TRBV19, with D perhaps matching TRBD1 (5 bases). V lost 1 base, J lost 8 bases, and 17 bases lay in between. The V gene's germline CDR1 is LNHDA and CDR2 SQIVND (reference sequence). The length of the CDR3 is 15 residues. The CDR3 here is CASSIAAGRRPEAFF. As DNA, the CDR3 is TGTGCCAGTAGTATAGCCGCGGGACGTAGACCAGAAGCTTTCTTT.

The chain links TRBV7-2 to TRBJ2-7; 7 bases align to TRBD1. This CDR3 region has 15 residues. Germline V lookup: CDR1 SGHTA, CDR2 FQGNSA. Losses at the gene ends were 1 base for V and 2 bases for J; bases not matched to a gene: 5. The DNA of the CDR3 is TGTGCCAGCAGCTTAGTAGGGGGACAGACCTACGAGCAGTACTTC. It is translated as CASSLVGGQTYEQYF.

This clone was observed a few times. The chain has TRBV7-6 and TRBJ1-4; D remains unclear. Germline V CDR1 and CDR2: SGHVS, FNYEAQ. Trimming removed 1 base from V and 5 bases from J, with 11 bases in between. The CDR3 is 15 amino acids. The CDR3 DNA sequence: TGTGCCAGCAGCTTAGAGCCAGGCTCAAATGAAAAACTGTTTTTT. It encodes CASSLEPGSNEKLFF.

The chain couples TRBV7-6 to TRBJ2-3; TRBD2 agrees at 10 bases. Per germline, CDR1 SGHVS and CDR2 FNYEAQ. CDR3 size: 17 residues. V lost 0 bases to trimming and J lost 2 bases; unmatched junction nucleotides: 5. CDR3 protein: CASSLAPTSGNTDTQYF. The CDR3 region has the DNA TGTGCCAGCAGCTTAGCGCCTACTAGCGGGAACACAGATACGCAGTATTTT.

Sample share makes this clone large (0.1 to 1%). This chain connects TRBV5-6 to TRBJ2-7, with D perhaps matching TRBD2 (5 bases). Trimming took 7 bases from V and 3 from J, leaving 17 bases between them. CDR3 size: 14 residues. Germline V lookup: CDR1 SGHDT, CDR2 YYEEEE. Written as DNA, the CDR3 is TGTGCCAGCGCAGCGGATGGTGGAGGCTACGAGCAGTACTTC. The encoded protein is CASAADGGGYEQYF.

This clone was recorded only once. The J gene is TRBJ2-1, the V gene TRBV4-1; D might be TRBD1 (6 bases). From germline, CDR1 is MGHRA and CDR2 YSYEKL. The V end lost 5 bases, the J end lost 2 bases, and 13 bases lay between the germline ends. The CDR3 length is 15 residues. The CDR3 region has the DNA TGCGCCAGCAGCTATCAGGGGCTTACCTACAATGAGCAGTTCTTC. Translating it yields CASSYQGLTYNEQFF.